A selection of T cell receptor beta chains follows, all from one sample in a study of cytomegalovirus exposure and HLA in healthy donors. Data came from immunoSEQ multiplex PCR; TCRdb stores just in-frame clones and leaves some out. The sample carries approximately 180,000 clones, 79% recorded once. Sequenced input: PBMCs. Receptors were obtained from a woman in her 50s in good health and CMV-seronegative. Both conserved end residues are part of each CDR3. The D gene is left open where the match is weak. Clone sizes are given selectively: once, few, many, or a class where the clone is expanded.

NA,NA,TRBJ1-5,TRBV5-5,CASSLSGSDQPQHF,TGTGCCAGCAGCTTGTCGGGGTCCGATCAGCCCCAGCATTTT
NA,NA,TRBJ2-5,TRBV2,CATSSVSETQYF,TGTGCCACCAGTAGCGTCTCGGAGACCCAGTACTTC
NA,NA,TRBJ2-7,TRBV6-5,CATQGIGSYEQYF,TGTGCCACCCAGGGGATAGGATCCTACGAGCAGTACTTC
few,TRBD1,TRBJ1-1,TRBV29-1,CSVAGQGSTYTEAFF,TGCAGCGTTGCGGGACAGGGAAGTACGTACACTGAAGCTTTCTTT
NA,TRBD1,TRBJ1-2,TRBV19,CASSPLGGTGKRKGYTF,TGTGCCAGTAGTCCCTTGGGAGGGACAGGGAAGAGAAAAGGCTACACCTTC
NA,NA,TRBJ1-2,TRBV27,CASSPLALGPNGYTF,TGTGCCAGCAGTCCGCTCGCCTTGGGCCCTAATGGCTACACCTTC
NA,TRBD2,TRBJ2-5,TRBV6-6,CASSYSGLAGAETQYF,TGTGCCAGCAGTTACTCAGGCCTAGCGGGAGCTGAGACCCAGTACTTC
NA,NA,TRBJ2-1,TRBV12-5,CASGLRRSGSPPYNEQFF,TGTGCTAGTGGTTTGAGACGCTCGGGGTCCCCGCCGTACAATGAGCAGTTCTTC
NA,NA,TRBJ1-5,TRBV19,CASSSRGGITSNQPQHF,TGTGCCAGTAGTTCCCGGGGCGGGATCACTAGCAATCAGCCCCAGCATTTT
NA,TRBD1,TRBJ1-4,TRBV27,CASSWGGQAEKLFF,TGTGCCAGCAGTTGGGGCGGACAGGCTGAAAAACTGTTTTTT
NA,NA,TRBJ2-5,TRBV5-1,CASSLEGRGVETQYF,TGCGCCAGCAGCTTGGAGGGCAGGGGAGTTGAGACCCAGTACTTC
NA,TRBD1,TRBJ2-2,TRBV15,CATSSGTGETGELFF,TGTGCCACCAGCAGTGGGACAGGTGAAACCGGGGAGCTGTTTTTT
NA,TRBD2,TRBJ2-7,TRBV7-2,CASSHTISGGVSSYEQYF,TGTGCCAGCAGCCACACGATTAGCGGGGGGGTCAGCTCCTACGAGCAGTACTTC
few,NA,TRBJ1-2,TRBV5-1,CASSLDLLGYTF,TGCGCCAGCAGCTTGGACTTATTGGGCTACACCTTC
NA,TRBD1,TRBJ1-2,TRBV27,CASSTTGFGYTF,TGTGCCAGCAGCACGACAGGGTTTGGCTACACCTTC
few,NA,TRBJ1-1,TRBV10-3,CAISESGGVSSEAFF,TGTGCCATCAGTGAGTCGGGGGGGGTGTCGTCTGAAGCTTTCTTT
NA,TRBD1,TRBJ1-2,TRBV7-2,CASSFTLRQGDYGYTF,TGTGCCAGCAGCTTCACCCTCCGACAGGGAGACTATGGCTACACCTTC
NA,NA,TRBJ2-4,TRBV7-2,CASSLSSAKNIQYF,TGTGCCAGCAGCCTCAGTTCAGCCAAAAACATTCAGTACTTC
once,TRBD1,TRBJ2-2,TRBV5-4,CASSSSGQRVGELFF,TGTGCCAGCAGCTCCTCGGGACAGAGAGTCGGGGAGCTGTTTTTT
NA,NA,TRBJ2-1,TRBV18,CASSPRREGPANEQFF,TGTGCCAGCTCACCACGCCGGGAAGGGCCTGCGAATGAGCAGTTCTTC
few,TRBD1,TRBJ1-5,TRBV6-1,CASSARTGGYQPQHF,TGTGCCAGCAGTGCCCGGACAGGGGGCTATCAGCCCCAGCATTTT
NA,NA,TRBJ2-5,TRBV28,CASSLSRARLIRETQYF,TGTGCCAGCAGTTTATCCCGCGCTAGATTAATTCGAGAGACCCAGTACTTC
NA,NA,TRBJ2-7,TRBV5-1,CASSLEGRGTYEQYF,TGCGCCAGCAGCTTAGAGGGGAGGGGGACCTACGAGCAGTACTTC
NA,NA,TRBJ2-6,TRBV5-6,CASSFLGANVLTF,TGTGCCAGCAGCTTTCTCGGGGCCAACGTCCTGACTTTC
once,NA,TRBJ2-5,TRBV6-6,CASSYTNSGQETQYF,TGTGCCAGCAGTTACACCAACAGCGGACAGGAGACCCAGTACTTC
NA,NA,TRBJ2-7,TRBV9,CASSVANRVGEQYF,TGTGCCAGCAGCGTAGCTAACAGAGTTGGCGAGCAGTACTTC
NA,TRBD2,TRBJ2-7,TRBV7-8,CASSLEASGRGHEQYF,TGTGCCAGCAGCTTAGAGGCTAGCGGGAGGGGCCACGAGCAGTACTTC
NA,TRBD1,TRBJ1-1,TRBV5-4,CATGTGAGVNTEAFF,TGTGCCACAGGGACAGGGGCAGGGGTGAACACTGAAGCTTTCTTT
few,NA,TRBJ2-4,TRBV7-9,CASSLGWGPVSKNIQYF,TGTGCCAGCAGCTTAGGATGGGGGCCGGTCTCCAAAAACATTCAGTACTTC
NA,NA,TRBJ2-7,TRBV9,CASSVGRGYSYEQYF,TGTGCCAGCAGCGTAGGAAGGGGCTACTCCTACGAGCAGTACTTC
NA,TRBD2,TRBJ2-6,TRBV7-9,CASSPLAGVSGANVLTF,TGTGCCAGCAGCCCCCTAGCGGGAGTATCTGGGGCCAACGTCCTGACTTTC
few,TRBD1,TRBJ1-1,TRBV6-5,CASSPRAGGLGAFF,TGTGCCAGCAGTCCCCGGGCAGGGGGCCTGGGCGCTTTCTTT
NA,TRBD1,TRBJ2-7,TRBV6-5,CASSSDRAEQYF,TGTGCCAGCAGCAGCGACAGGGCCGAGCAGTACTTC
NA,NA,TRBJ2-3,TRBV4-3,CASSQSIGGRGRADTQYF,TGCGCCAGCAGCCAATCCATTGGGGGCAGGGGTCGGGCAGATACGCAGTATTTT
NA,NA,TRBJ1-6,TRBV6-5,CASTRHGPSPLHF,TGTGCCAGCACCCGACACGGCCCTTCACCCCTCCACTTT
NA,NA,TRBJ1-2,TRBV28,CASHPSGVANYGYTF,TGTGCCAGCCATCCTTCCGGAGTAGCTAACTATGGCTACACCTTC
NA,NA,TRBJ1-1,TRBV2,CASSEAGEDTEAFF,TGTGCCAGCAGTGAAGCGGGGGAGGACACTGAAGCTTTCTTT
NA,TRBD1,TRBJ1-2,TRBV11-1,CASSDGQGMGYTF,TGTGCCAGCAGCGACGGACAGGGTATGGGCTACACCTTC
NA,TRBD1,TRBJ1-2,TRBV19,CASSPETGGRYGYTF,TGTGCCAGTAGTCCTGAGACAGGGGGACGGTATGGCTACACCTTC
NA,NA,TRBJ2-5,TRBV5-1,CASSLSPGYQETQYF,TGCGCCAGCAGCTTATCTCCCGGGTACCAAGAGACCCAGTACTTC
NA,TRBD2,TRBJ2-7,TRBV2,CASRKAGGHEQYF,TGTGCCAGCAGGAAGGCGGGAGGGCACGAGCAGTACTTC
few,NA,TRBJ1-1,TRBV7-9,CASSLMGLNTEAFF,TGTGCCAGCAGCTTAATGGGCTTGAACACTGAAGCTTTCTTT
NA,NA,TRBJ2-7,TRBV15,CATSKKEAAYEQYF,TGTGCCACCAGCAAGAAGGAGGCGGCCTACGAGCAGTACTTC
NA,NA,TRBJ2-7,TRBV28,CASSLLSEQYF,TGTGCCAGCAGTTTATTGAGCGAGCAGTACTTC
NA,TRBD1,TRBJ1-4,TRBV6-1,CASSLLDRRGEKLFF,TGTGCCAGCAGTCTCCTGGACAGGCGGGGCGAAAAACTGTTTTTT
NA,TRBD1,TRBJ1-5,TRBV28,CASSSPLQGGVGQPQHF,TGTGCCAGCAGTTCCCCCCTACAGGGGGGGGTCGGTCAGCCCCAGCATTTT
NA,TRBD2,TRBJ2-1,TRBV5-6,CASSSLAGGLSYNEQFF,TGTGCCAGCAGCTCTTTAGCGGGGGGGCTCTCCTACAATGAGCAGTTCTTC
NA,NA,TRBJ1-2,TRBV4-2,CASSQDHPGNNYGYTF,TGTGCCAGCAGCCAAGATCATCCAGGGAACAACTATGGCTACACCTTC
NA,NA,TRBJ2-7,TRBV7-2,CASSLTSYEQYF,TGTGCCAGCAGCTTGACTAGCTACGAGCAGTACTTC
NA,TRBD1,TRBJ1-1,TRBV6-4,CASSDSTGFTEAFF,TGTGCCAGCAGTGACTCGACAGGGTTCACTGAAGCTTTCTTT
NA,NA,TRBJ1-2,TRBV6-5,CAGLQGLYGYTF,TGTGCCGGGTTGCAGGGGCTCTATGGCTACACCTTC
NA,TRBD1,TRBJ1-2,TRBV18,CASSLSDRDIYGYTF,TGTGCCAGCTCACTATCGGACAGGGATATCTATGGCTACACCTTC
NA,TRBD1,TRBJ1-3,TRBV7-2,CASSFRDSGNTIYF,TGTGCCAGCAGCTTCCGGGACAGCGGAAACACCATATATTTT